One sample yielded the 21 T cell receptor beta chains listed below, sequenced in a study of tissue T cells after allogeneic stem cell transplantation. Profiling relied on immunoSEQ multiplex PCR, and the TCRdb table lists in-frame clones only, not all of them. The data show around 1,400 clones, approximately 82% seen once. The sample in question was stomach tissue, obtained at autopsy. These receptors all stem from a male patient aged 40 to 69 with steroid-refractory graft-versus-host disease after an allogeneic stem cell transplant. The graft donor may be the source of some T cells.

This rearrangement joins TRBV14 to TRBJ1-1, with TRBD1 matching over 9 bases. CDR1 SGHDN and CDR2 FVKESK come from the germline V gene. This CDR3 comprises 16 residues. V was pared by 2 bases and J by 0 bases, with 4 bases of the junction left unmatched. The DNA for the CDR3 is TGTGCCAGCAGCCAACCGGACAGGGGTATGAACACTGAAGCTTTCTTT. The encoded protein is CASSQPDRGMNTEAFF.

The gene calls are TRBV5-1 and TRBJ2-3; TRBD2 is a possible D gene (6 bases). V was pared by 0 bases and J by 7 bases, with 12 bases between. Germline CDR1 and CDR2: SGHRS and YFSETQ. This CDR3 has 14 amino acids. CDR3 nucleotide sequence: TGCGCCAGCAGCTTGGGGGCTGGGGGGAATACGCAGTATTTT. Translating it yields CASSLGAGGNTQYF.

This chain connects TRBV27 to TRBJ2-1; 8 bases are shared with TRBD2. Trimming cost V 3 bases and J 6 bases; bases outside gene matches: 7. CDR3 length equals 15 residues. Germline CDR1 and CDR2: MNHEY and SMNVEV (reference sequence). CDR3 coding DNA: TGTGCCAGCAGTTTCGGGGGGGGCCTAGGCAATGAGCAGTTCTTC. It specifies CASSFGGGLGNEQFF.

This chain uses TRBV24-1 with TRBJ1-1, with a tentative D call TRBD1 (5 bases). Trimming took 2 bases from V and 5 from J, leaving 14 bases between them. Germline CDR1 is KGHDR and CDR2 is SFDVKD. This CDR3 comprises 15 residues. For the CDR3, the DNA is TGTGCCACCAGTGATTCCCTGGGGGGGGGTACTGAAGCTTTCTTT. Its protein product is CATSDSLGGGTEAFF.

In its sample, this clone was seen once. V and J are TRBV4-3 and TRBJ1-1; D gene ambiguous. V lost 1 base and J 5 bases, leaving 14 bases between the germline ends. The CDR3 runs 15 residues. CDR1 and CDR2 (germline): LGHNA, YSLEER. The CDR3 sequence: CASSQARRTSTEAFF. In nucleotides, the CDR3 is TGCGCCAGCAGCCAAGCCCGGCGCACTAGTACTGAAGCTTTCTTT.

Written as DNA, the CDR3 is TGTGCCAGCAGCGGGACCTCTGGACCCAATCAGCCCCAGCATTTT. Translation: CASSGTSGPNQPQHF. V gene TRBV7-2 combines with J gene TRBJ1-5, with D possibly being TRBD1 (5 bases). V was trimmed by 5 bases and J by 3 bases, leaving 14 bases between them. There are 15 residues in the CDR3. CDR1 SGHTA and CDR2 FQGNSA come from the germline V gene. The full variable domain, rest sourced from reference TRBV7-2 and TRBJ1-5, is GAGVSQSPSNKVTEKGKDVELRCDPISGHTALYWYRQSLGQGLEFLIYFQGNSAPDKSGLPSDRFSAERTGGSVSTLTIQRTQQEDSAVYLCASSGTSGPNQPQHFGDGTRLSIL.

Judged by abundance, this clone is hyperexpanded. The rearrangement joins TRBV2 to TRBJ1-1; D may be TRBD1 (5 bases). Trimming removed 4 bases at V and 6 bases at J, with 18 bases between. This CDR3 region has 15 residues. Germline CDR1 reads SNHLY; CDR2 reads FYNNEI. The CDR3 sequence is CASSVGTAIGPEAFF. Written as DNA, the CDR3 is TGTGCCAGCAGTGTTGGGACGGCAATAGGTCCTGAAGCTTTCTTT. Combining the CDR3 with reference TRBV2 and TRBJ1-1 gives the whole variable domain EPEVTQTPSHQVTQMGQEVILRCVPISNHLYFYWYRQILGQKVEFLVSFYNNEISEKSEIFDDQFSVERPDGSNFTLKIRSTKLEDSAMYFCASSVGTAIGPEAFFGQGTRLTVV.

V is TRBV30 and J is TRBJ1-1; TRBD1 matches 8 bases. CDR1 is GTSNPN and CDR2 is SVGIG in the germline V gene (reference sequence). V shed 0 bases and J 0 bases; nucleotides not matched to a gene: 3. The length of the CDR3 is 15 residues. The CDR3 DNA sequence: TGTGCCTGGAGTGTAGAGGGACAGGTGAACACTGAAGCTTTCTTT. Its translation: CAWSVEGQVNTEAFF.

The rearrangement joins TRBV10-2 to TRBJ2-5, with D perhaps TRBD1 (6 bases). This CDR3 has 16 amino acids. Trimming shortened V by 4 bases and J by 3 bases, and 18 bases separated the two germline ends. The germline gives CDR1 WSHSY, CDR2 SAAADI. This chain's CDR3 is CASSAFGQRFEETQYF. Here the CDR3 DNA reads TGCGCCAGCAGTGCATTTGGACAGCGGTTTGAAGAGACCCAGTACTTC.

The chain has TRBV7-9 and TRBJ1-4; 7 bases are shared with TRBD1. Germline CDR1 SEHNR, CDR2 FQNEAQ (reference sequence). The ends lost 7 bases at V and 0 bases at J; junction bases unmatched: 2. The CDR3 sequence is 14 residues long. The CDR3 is CASIGQATNEKLFF. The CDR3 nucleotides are TGTGCCAGCATTGGACAGGCAACTAATGAAAAACTGTTTTTT.

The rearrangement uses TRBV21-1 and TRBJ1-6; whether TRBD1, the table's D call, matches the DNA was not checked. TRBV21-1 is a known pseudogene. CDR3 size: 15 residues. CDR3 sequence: CASSASPYRDSPLHF. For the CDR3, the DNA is TGTGCCAGCAGCGCCAGCCCCTACAGGGATTCACCCCTCCACTTT.

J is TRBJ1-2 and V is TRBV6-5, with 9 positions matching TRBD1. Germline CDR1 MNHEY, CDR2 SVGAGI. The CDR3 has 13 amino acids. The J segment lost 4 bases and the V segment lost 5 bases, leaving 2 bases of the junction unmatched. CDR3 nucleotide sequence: TGTGCCAGCAGTAGGACAGGGGCCTATGGCTACACCTTC. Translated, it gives CASSRTGAYGYTF.

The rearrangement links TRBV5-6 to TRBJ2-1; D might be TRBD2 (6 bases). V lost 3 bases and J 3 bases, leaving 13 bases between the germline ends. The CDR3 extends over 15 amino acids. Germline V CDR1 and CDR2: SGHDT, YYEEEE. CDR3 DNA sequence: TGTGCCAGCAGCTGGGGGGAGTCTCTCTACAATGAGCAGTTCTTC. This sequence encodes CASSWGESLYNEQFF.

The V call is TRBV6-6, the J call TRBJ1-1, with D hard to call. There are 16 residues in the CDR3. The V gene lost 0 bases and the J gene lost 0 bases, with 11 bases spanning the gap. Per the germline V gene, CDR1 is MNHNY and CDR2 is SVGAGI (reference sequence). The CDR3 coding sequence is TGTGCCAGCAGTTACTCTCCTCGCTTAATGAACACTGAAGCTTTCTTT. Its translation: CASSYSPRLMNTEAFF.

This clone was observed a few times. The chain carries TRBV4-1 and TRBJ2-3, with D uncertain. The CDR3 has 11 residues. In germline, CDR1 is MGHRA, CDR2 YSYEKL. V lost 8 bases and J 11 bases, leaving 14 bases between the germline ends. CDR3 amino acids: CASVNDGQQYF. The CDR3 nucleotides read TGCGCCAGCGTCAACGATGGCCAGCAGTATTTT.

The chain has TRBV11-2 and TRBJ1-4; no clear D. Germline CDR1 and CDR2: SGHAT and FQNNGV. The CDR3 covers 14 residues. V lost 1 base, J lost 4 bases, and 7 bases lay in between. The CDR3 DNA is TGTGCCAGCAGCTTAGCCCACCTTAATGAAAAACTGTTTTTT. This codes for CASSLAHLNEKLFF.

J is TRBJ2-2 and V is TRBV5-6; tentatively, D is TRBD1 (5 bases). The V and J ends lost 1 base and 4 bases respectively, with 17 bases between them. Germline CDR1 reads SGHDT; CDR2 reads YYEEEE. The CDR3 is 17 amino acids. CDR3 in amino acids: CASSLSLGPGRTGELFF. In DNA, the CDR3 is TGTGCCAGCAGCTTGTCGCTGGGGCCAGGACGCACCGGGGAGCTGTTTTTT.

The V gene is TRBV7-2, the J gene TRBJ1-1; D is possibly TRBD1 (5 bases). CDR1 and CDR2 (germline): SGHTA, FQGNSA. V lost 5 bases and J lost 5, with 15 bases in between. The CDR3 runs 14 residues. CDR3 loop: CASSPRVDGTEAFF. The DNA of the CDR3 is TGTGCCAGCAGCCCCAGGGTCGATGGGACTGAAGCTTTCTTT.

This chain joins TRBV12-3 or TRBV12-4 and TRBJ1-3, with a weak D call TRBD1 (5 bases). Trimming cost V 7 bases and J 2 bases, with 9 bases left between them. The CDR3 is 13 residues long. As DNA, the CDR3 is TGTGCCAGCACCGGAGGGGCTGGAAACACCATATATTTT. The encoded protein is CASTGGAGNTIYF.

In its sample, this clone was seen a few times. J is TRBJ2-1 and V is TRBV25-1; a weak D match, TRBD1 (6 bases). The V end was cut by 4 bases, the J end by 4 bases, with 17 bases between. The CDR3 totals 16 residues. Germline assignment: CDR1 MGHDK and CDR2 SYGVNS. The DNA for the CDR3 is TGTGCCAGCAGTGCCCCCGGGACATATTTTTACAATGAGCAGTTCTTC. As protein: CASSAPGTYFYNEQFF. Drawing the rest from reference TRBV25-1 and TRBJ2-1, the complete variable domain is EADIYQTPRYLVIGTGKKITLECSQTMGHDKMYWYQQDPGMELHLIHYSYGVNSTEKGDLSSESTVSRIRTEHFPLTLESARPSHTSQYLCASSAPGTYFYNEQFFGPGTRLTVL.

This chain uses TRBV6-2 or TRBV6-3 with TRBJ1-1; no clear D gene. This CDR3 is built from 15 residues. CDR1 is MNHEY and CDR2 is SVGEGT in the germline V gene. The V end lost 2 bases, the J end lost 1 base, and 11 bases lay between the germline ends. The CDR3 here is CASSYGMSGNTEAFF. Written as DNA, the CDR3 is TGTGCCAGCAGTTACGGGATGAGCGGGAACACTGAAGCTTTCTTT.